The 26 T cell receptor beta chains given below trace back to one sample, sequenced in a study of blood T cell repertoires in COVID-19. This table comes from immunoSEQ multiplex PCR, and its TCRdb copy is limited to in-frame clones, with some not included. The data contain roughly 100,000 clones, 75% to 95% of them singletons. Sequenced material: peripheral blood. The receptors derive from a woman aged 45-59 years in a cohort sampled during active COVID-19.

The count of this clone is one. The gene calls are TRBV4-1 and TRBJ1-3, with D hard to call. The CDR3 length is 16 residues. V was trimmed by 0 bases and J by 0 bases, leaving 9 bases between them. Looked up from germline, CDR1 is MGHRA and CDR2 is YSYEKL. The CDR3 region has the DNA TGCGCCAGCAGCCAAGACCCAGGCTTCTCTGGAAACACCATATATTTT. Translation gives CASSQDPGFSGNTIYF.

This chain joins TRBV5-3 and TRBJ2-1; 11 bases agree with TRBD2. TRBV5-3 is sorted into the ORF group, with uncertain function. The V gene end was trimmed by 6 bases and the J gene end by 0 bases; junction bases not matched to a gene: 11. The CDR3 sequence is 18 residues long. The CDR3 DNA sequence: TGTGCCAGAACCTATTTGGTAGCGGGGGGGAGCTCCTACAATGAGCAGTTCTTC. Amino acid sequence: CARTYLVAGGSSYNEQFF.

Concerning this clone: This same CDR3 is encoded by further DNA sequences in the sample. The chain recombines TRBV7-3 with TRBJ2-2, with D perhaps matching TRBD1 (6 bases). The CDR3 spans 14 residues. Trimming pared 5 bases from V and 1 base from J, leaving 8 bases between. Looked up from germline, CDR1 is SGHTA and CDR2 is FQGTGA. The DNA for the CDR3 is TGTGCCAGCAGCCCGACAGGGAACACCGGGGAGCTGTTTTTT. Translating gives CASSPTGNTGELFF.

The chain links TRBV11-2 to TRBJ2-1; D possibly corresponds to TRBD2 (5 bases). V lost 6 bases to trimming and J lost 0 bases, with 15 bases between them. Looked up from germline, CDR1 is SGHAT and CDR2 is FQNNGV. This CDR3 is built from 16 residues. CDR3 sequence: CASRPGLESSYNEQFF. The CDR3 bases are TGTGCCAGCAGACCAGGACTTGAGAGCTCCTACAATGAGCAGTTCTTC.

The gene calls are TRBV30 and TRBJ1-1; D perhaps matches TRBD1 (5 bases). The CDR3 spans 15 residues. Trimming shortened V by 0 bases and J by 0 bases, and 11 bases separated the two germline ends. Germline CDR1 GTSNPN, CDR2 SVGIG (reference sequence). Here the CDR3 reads CAWSVPGDMNTEAFF. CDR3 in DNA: TGTGCCTGGAGTGTACCGGGGGATATGAACACTGAAGCTTTCTTT.

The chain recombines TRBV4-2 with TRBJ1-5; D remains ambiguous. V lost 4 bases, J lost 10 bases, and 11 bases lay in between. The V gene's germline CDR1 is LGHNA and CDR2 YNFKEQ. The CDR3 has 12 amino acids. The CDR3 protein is CASSPDWRPQHF. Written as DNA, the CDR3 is TGTGCCAGCAGCCCAGACTGGAGACCCCAGCATTTT.

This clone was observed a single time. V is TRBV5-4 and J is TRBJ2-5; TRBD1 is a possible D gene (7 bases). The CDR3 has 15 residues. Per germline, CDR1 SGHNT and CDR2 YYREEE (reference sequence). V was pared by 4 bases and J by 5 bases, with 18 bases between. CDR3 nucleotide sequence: TGTGCCAGCAGCCCCGGGTGGACAGGAGGGGAGACCCAGTACTTC. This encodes CASSPGWTGGETQYF.

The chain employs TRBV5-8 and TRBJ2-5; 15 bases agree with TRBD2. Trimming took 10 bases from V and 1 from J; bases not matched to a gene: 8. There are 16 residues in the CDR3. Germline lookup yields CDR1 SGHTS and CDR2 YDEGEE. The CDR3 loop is CAAARGLAGGQETQYF. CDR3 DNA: TGTGCCGCCGCTAGGGGACTAGCGGGGGGCCAAGAGACCCAGTACTTC. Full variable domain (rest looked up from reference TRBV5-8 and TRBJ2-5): EAGVTQSPTHLIKTRGQQATLRCSPISGHTSVYWYQQALGLGLQFLLWYDEGEERNRGNFPPRFSGRQFPNYSSELNVNALELEDSALYLCAAARGLAGGQETQYFGPGTRLLVL.

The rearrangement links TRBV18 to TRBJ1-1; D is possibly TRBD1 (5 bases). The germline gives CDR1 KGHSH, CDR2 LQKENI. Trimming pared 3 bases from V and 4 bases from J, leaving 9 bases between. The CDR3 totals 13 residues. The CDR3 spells CASSPPGGTEAFF. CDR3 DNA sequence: TGTGCCAGCTCACCCCCCGGGGGCACTGAAGCTTTCTTT.

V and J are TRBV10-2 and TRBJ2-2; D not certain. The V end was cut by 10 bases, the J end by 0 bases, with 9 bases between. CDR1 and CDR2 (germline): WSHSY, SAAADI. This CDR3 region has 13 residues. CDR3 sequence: CATRTTNTGELFF. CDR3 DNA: TGCGCCACCCGAACAACGAACACCGGGGAGCTGTTTTTT.

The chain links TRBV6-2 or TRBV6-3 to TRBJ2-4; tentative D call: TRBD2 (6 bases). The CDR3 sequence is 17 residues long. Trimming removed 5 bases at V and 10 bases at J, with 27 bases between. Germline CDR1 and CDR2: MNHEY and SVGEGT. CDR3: CASSTGRVRRGGWIQYF. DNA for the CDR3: TGTGCCAGCAGTACCGGCCGTGTGAGGAGGGGAGGTTGGATTCAGTACTTC.

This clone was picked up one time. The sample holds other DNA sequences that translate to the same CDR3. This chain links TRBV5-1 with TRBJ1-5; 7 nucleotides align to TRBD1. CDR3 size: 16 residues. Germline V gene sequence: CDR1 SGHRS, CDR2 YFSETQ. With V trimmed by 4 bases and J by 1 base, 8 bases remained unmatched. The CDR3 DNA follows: TGCGCCAGCAGCCTCGGGGCAGGGGGAAGCAATCAGCCCCAGCATTTT. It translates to CASSLGAGGSNQPQHF.

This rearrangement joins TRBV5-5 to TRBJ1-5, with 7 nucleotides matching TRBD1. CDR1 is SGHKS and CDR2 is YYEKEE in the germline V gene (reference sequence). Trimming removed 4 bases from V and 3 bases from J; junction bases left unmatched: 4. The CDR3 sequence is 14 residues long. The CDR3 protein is CASSPGQINQPQHF. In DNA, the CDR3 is TGTGCCAGCAGCCCGGGACAGATCAATCAGCCCCAGCATTTT.

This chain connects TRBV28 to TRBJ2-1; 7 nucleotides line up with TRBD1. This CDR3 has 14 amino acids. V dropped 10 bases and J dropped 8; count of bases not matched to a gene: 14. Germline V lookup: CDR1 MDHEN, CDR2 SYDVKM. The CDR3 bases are TGTGCCACCCAGGAAGGGGGCGTGTTGCATGAGCAGTTCTTC. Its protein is CATQEGGVLHEQFF.

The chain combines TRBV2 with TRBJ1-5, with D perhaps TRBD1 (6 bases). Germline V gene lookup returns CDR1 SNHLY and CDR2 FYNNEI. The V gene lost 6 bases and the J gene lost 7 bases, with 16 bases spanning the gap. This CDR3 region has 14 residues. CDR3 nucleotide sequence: TGTGCCAGCAGGACCCCGGGGGGCGTCCAGCCCCAGCATTTT. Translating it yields CASRTPGGVQPQHF. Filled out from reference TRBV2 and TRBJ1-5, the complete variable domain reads EPEVTQTPSHQVTQMGQEVILRCVPISNHLYFYWYRQILGQKVEFLVSFYNNEISEKSEIFDDQFSVERPDGSNFTLKIRSTKLEDSAMYFCASRTPGGVQPQHFGDGTRLSIL.

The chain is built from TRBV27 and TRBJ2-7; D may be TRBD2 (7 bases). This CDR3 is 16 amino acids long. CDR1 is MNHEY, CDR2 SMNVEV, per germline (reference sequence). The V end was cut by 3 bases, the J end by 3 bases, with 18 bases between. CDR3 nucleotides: TGTGCCAGCAGTTTTGATCGGGGGGCCTCTCACTACGAGCAGTACTTC. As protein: CASSFDRGASHYEQYF.

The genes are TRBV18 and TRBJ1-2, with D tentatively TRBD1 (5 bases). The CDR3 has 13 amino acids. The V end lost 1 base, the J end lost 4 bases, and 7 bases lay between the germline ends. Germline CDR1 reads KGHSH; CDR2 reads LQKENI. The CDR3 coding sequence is TGTGCCAGCTCACCACTTGACAGCTATGGCTACACCTTC. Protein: CASSPLDSYGYTF.

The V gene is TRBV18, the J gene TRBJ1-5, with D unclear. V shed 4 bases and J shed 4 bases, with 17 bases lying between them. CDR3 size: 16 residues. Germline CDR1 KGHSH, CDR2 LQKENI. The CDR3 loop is CASSQRGQVGNQPQHF. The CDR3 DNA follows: TGTGCCAGCTCACAAAGAGGGCAGGTAGGGAATCAGCCCCAGCATTTT.

CDR3: CASSQVGSGGSYEQYF. In DNA, the CDR3 is TGCGCCAGCAGCCAAGTAGGTAGCGGGGGCTCCTACGAGCAGTACTTC. The V and J genes are TRBV4-1 and TRBJ2-7; 9 bases are shared with TRBD2. V was clipped by 1 base and J by 0 bases; unmatched bases: 4. The CDR3 totals 16 residues. The germline gives CDR1 MGHRA, CDR2 YSYEKL.

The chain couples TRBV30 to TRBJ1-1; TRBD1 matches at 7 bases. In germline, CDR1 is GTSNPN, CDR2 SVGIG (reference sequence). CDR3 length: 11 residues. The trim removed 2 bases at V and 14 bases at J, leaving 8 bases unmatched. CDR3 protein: CAWSRRDSLFF. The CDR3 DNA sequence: TGTGCCTGGAGTCGCCGGGACAGTTTATTCTTT.

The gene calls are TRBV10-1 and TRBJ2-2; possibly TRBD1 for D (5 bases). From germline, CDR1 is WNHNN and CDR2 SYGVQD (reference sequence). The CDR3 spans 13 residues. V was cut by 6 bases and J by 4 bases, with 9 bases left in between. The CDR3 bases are TGCGCCAGCAGCTCACAGGCCACCGGGGAGCTGTTTTTT. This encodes CASSSQATGELFF.

The CDR3: CASSQGRGSGGSYEQYF. CDR3 in DNA: TGTGCCAGCAGCCAGGGTCGTGGTAGCGGGGGGAGCTACGAGCAGTACTTC. The V call is TRBV4-2, the J call TRBJ2-7; TRBD2 agrees at 10 bases. The CDR3 has 17 residues. Germline-derived CDR1 and CDR2 are LGHNA and YNFKEQ. V shed 3 bases, J shed 3 bases, and the junction held 11 bases outside the gene matches.

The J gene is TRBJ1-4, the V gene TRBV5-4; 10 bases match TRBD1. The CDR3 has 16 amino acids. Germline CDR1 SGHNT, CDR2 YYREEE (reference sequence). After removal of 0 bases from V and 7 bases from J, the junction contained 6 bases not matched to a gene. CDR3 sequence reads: CASSLVTGGESEKLFF. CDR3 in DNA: TGTGCCAGCAGCTTGGTGACAGGGGGCGAATCTGAAAAACTGTTTTTT. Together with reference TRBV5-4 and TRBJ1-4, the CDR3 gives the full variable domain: ETGVTQSPTHLIKTRGQQVTLRCSSQSGHNTVSWYQQALGQGPQFIFQYYREEENGRGNFPPRFSGLQFPNYSSELNVNALELDDSALYLCASSLVTGGESEKLFFGSGTQLSVL.

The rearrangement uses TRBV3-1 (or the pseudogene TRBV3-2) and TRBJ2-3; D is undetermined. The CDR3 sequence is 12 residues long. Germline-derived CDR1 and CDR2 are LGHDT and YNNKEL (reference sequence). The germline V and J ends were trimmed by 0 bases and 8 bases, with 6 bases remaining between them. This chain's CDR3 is CASSQERGTQYF. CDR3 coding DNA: TGTGCCAGCAGCCAAGAGCGTGGTACGCAGTATTTT.

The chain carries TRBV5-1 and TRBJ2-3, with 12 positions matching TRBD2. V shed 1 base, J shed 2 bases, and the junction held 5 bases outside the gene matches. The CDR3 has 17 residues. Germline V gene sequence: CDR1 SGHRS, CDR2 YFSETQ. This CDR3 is CASSLITSGGPTDTQYF. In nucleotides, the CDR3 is TGCGCCAGCAGCTTGATCACTAGCGGGGGGCCCACAGATACGCAGTATTTT.

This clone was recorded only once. The CDR3 coding sequence is TGTGCCAGCAGTGATCTTACGGGAGTTACGTTCAATGAGCAGTTCTTC. It encodes CASSDLTGVTFNEQFF. The rearrangement links TRBV2 to TRBJ2-1, with D possibly TRBD2 on 6 matching bases. Per germline, CDR1 SNHLY and CDR2 FYNNEI. Trimming cost V 3 bases and J 6 bases, with 18 bases left between them. The CDR3 runs 16 residues.